This is a list of T cell receptor beta chains from one sample in a study of CD8+CD57+ T cells in acquired aplastic anemia. TCRdb reanalysed the reads using MiXCR and keeps one entry per CDR3 protein. Among roughly 250,000 distinct CDR3 sequences, roughly 82% were seen once, and the ten largest hold less than 50%. Sequencing was done on a sample of sorted CD4+, CD8+, or CD8+CD57+ T cells (not recorded which) from PBMCs. The receptors were sampled from a human donor with aplastic anemia. Both conserved end residues are part of each CDR3. Fields, in order: V gene, clone size, CDR3 length, J gene, D gene, CDR3 protein, CDR3 DNA. D genes are given only for firm matches. Not every row has a clone size; where given, it reads once, few, many or a size class.

TRBV20-1	-	16	TRBJ1-1	-	CSASSHPVGANTEAFF	TGCAGTGCCAGCAGCCATCCTGTGGGCGCAAACACTGAAGCTTTCTTT
TRBV20-1	-	16	TRBJ2-5	TRBD2	CSARGASGGLGETQYF	TGCAGTGCTAGAGGCGCTAGCGGGGGGTTAGGAGAGACCCAGTACTTC
TRBV9	-	15	TRBJ1-1	-	CASSGGDRQETNAFF	TGTGCCAGCAGCGGGGGGGACCGACAGGAAACTAACGCTTTCTTT
TRBV2	-	15	TRBJ2-3	-	CASVKGAEWTEAFFF	TGTGCCAGCGTAAAGGGTGCGGAGTGGACTGAAGCTTTCTTTTTT
TRBV7-8	-	15	TRBJ2-3	-	CASSLAGGPTATQYF	TGTGCCAGCAGCTTAGCGGGAGGTCCCACAGCGACGCAGTATTTT
TRBV9	-	14	TRBJ2-3	-	CASSLQRGSDTQYF	TGTGCCAGCAGCCTGCAGAGGGGCTCAGATACGCAGTATTTT
TRBV7-9	-	16	TRBJ2-1	TRBD2	CASSFQSSGGSVGQFF	TGTGCCAGCAGCTTTCAAAGCAGCGGGGGGAGCGTTGGGCAGTTCTTC
TRBV2	-	14	TRBJ2-7	-	CASEVAAYHETQYF	TGTGCCAGCGAGGTAGCGGCGTATCACGAGACGCAGTACTTC
TRBV7-6	-	14	TRBJ1-2	-	CASTLGKVSFGANF	TGTGCCAGCACCCTAGGGAAGGTCTCCTTTGGGGCCAACTTC
TRBV6-4	many	16	TRBJ2-3	TRBD2	CASSLTLAGGTDTQYF	TGTGCCAGCAGCCTGACCCTAGCGGGGGGCACAGATACGCAGTATTTT
TRBV7-6	-	15	TRBJ2-1	-	CASSRHRDLHNEQFF	TGTGCCAGCAGCCGTCACAGGGATCTGCACAATGAGCAGTTCTTC
TRBV5-6	-	14	TRBJ2-3	-	CASSLMVGPDTQYF	TGTGCCAGCAGCTTGATGGTTGGTCCCGATACGCAGTATTTT
TRBV6-1	-	17	TRBJ2-6	-	CASKQDRSSSGANVLTF	TGTGCCAGCAAGCAAGATAGATCCTCGTCTGGGGCCAACGTCCTGACTTTC
TRBV9	-	15	TRBJ2-1	-	CASSGGTDTQYFEFF	-
TRBV7-8	many	15	TRBJ1-2	-	CASSLTGGADSGYTF	TGTGCCAGCAGCTTGACGGGGGGTGCCGATTCGGGCTACACCTTC
TRBV15	many	17	TRBJ1-5	-	CATSRDTTFYSNQPQHF	TGTGCCACCAGCAGGGATACGACTTTTTATAGCAATCAGCCCCAGCATTTT
TRBV11-1	-	15	TRBJ2-1	-	CASSMWGATYNEQFF	TGTGCCAGTAGCATGTGGGGGGCAACCTACAATGAGCAGTTCTTC
TRBV2	-	12	TRBJ1-5	-	CASRDGGAPTHF	TGTGCCAGCAGAGACGGGGGTGCACCCACGCATTTT
TRBV9	-	15	TRBJ2-3	-	CASSVGAETQDTEYF	TGTGCCAGCAGCGTAGGGGCGGAGACGCAGGATACGGAGTATTTT
TRBV7-8	-	16	TRBJ2-6	-	CASSLAGGYETHFLTF	TGTGCCAGCAGCTTAGCGGGAGGTTACGAGACGCACTTCCTGACTTTC
TRBV7-6	-	15	TRBJ2-5	TRBD1	CASSSDRALSPLHYF	TGTGCCAGCAGTTCGGACAGGGCACTTTCACCCCTCCACTACTTC
TRBV2	once	13	TRBJ2-7	-	CASSEWWTNEQYF	TGTGCCAGCAGTGAATGGTGGACAAACGAGCAGTACTTC
TRBV4-2	few	15	TRBJ1-2	TRBD1	CASSQEDGTGDGYTF	TGTGCCAGCAGCCAAGAAGACGGGACAGGGGATGGCTACACCTTC
TRBV11-3	-	16	TRBJ2-1	TRBD1	CASSQGVTDGQDEQFF	TGTGCCAGCAGCCAGGGGGTGACAGACGGTCAGGATGAGCAGTTCTTC
TRBV9	-	14	TRBJ2-5	-	CASSRGGDPKNEYF	TGTGCCAGCAGCAGGGGCGGGGACCCGAAGAACGAGTACTTC
TRBV7-9	-	15	TRBJ1-1	-	CASSGQGKVSSAEFF	TGTGCCAGCAGCGGGCAGGGCAAAGTTAGTTCGGCCGAATTCTTT
TRBV4-3	few	14	TRBJ2-7	-	CASSQVLVGYEQYF	TGCGCCAGCAGCCAAGTTCTGGTTGGGTACGAGCAGTACTTC
TRBV7-9	-	14	TRBJ2-3	-	CASSLAGSPDTHDF	TGTGCCAGCAGCTTAGCGGGAAGTCCCGATACGCACGATTTT
TRBV7-9	-	15	TRBJ2-1	-	CASSFSRRGYNEEFF	TGTGCCAGCAGCTTTTCCCGAAGGGGGTACAACGAGGAGTTCTTC
TRBV7-3	-	14	TRBJ2-7	-	CASSLVGYTYENYF	TGCGCCAGCAGCTTGGTGGGGTACACCTACGAGAACTACTTC
TRBV20-1	-	14	TRBJ2-1	TRBD2	CSARSGASYNEQFF	TGCAGTGCTCGTAGCGGGGCCTCCTACAATGAGCAGTTCTTC
TRBV29-1	few	15	TRBJ2-1	TRBD2	CSVEDPSGGYNEQFF	TGCAGCGTTGAAGATCCGTCGGGAGGTTACAATGAGCAGTTCTTC
TRBV19	-	15	TRBJ2-7	TRBD1	CASSRPGQGSYEQYF	TGTGCCAGTAGTAGACCGGGACAGGGATCCTACGAGCAGTACTTC
TRBV7-2	few	16	TRBJ2-1	TRBD1	CASSPAWTGVENEQFF	TGTGCCAGCAGCCCGGCGTGGACAGGGGTGGAGAATGAGCAGTTCTTC
TRBV2	-	14	TRBJ2-5	-	CARLGAERGETQYF	TGTGCCAGGTTGGGGGCGGAACGGGGGGAGACCCAGTACTTC
TRBV7-9	-	13	TRBJ2-3	TRBD2	CASSSGRTNTEYF	TGTGCCAGCAGCAGCGGGAGAACCAATACAGAGTATTTT
TRBV7-9	-	14	TRBJ1-4	-	CASRRDRSDEKLFF	TGTGCCAGCAGGAGGGATAGGAGCGATGAAAAACTGTTTTTT
TRBV11-3	once	15	TRBJ2-5	-	CASSLRWTAQETQNF	TGTGCCAGCAGCTTGCGGTGGACCGCACAAGAGACCCAGAACTTC
TRBV19	-	14	TRBJ2-1	-	CASSISRSYNEQFF	TGTGCCAGTAGTATATCGCGGTCCTACAATGAGCAGTTCTTC
TRBV2	-	15	TRBJ1-2	-	CASSEAIQGDYGYTF	TGTGCCAGCAGTGAAGCTATACAGGGCGACTATGGCTACACCTTC
TRBV7-3	-	13	TRBJ1-6	-	CASSDTGSTCDQF	TGTGCCAGCAGTGACACGGGCAGTACGTGCGACCAGTTC
TRBV7-8	-	13	TRBJ2-3	-	CASRYGGGATQYF	TGTGCCAGCAGGTACGGGGGAGGAGCTACGCAGTATTTT